This TCR beta chain was captured in a study of blood T cell repertoires in COVID-19. Study at large: Whether acute or convalescent, the COVID-19 samples came from the United States, Italy and Spain. In each case, the material was cDNA or gDNA derived from T cells, B-cell-depleted T cells, or PBMCs.

The V end lost 5 bases, the J end lost 0 bases, and 13 bases lay between the germline ends. This CDR3 region has 15 residues. From germline, CDR1 is SGHAT and CDR2 FQNNGV. Per the original data handling: Reference gene primer amplification in the assay estimated nucleated cell counts. Profiling relied on immunoSEQ multiplex PCR, and the TCRdb table lists in-frame clones only, not all of them. V, J and clone size are those of that table, while D and trimming were read from the DNA. This table holds over 90,000 clones, approximately 88% found once. The sample consisted of peripheral blood. The chain links TRBV11-2 to TRBJ2-5; weak D call: TRBD2 (6 bases). This receptor was taken from a human donor in a cohort sampled during active COVID-19. The CDR3 protein is CASSPPGDYQETQYF. DNA for the CDR3: TGTGCCAGCAGCCCCCCTGGGGACTACCAAGAGACCCAGTACTTC.